These 5 T cell receptor beta chains were sequenced from one sample in a study of T cell repertoires in cytomegalovirus infection. No antigen has been identified for these receptors. TCRdb re-derived calls from the reads in MiXCR, one entry per CDR3 protein. The data contain roughly 920,000 distinct CDR3 sequences, approximately 30% of them singletons. The specimen was cultured CD8+ T cells from PBMCs, collected from culture after CMV antigen stimulation. These TCRs come from a human donor in good health (CMV status not recorded). Some clones in this sample may be carry-over from other donors' samples.

V and J are TRBV5-1 and TRBJ2-1, with 14 positions matching TRBD2. Germline loops: CDR1 SGHRS, CDR2 YFSETQ. Trimming at V came to 7 bases and at J to 0 bases, leaving 12 bases not matched to a gene. The CDR3 sequence is 19 residues long. The chain's CDR3 is CASAPGLAGAPSSYNEQFF. The CDR3 DNA reads TGCGCCAGCGCACCGGGACTAGCGGGGGCTCCTAGCTCCTACAATGAGCAGTTCTTC.

The table lists this clonotype with a few counts. The rearrangement joins TRBV10-2 to TRBJ1-4; 9 nucleotides match TRBD1. This CDR3 region has 15 residues. Germline V gene sequence: CDR1 WSHSY, CDR2 SAAADI. The trim removed 6 bases at V and 8 bases at J, leaving 10 bases unmatched. As DNA, the CDR3 is TGCGCCAGCAGACAGAAGGGGACAGGGAAAGAAAAACTGTTTTTT. It encodes CASRQKGTGKEKLFF.

The table lists this clonotype with many counts. The J gene is TRBJ1-6, the V gene TRBV7-2, with 8 bases identical to TRBD1. The V gene's germline CDR1 is SGHTA and CDR2 FQGNSA. V gave up 5 bases and J gave up 10 bases; unmatched junction bases: 10. The CDR3 spans 15 residues. The CDR3 spells CASSPRQGLSSPLHF. The CDR3 DNA reads as TGTGCCAGCAGCCCACGACAGGGGCTCAGCTCACCCCTCCACTTT.

This clonotype was seen only a few times. Here the CDR3 DNA reads TGTGCCATCAGTGAAGCGACAGGGCCCAATCAGCCCCAGCATTTT. Amino acids: CAISEATGPNQPQHF. The chain couples TRBV10-3 to TRBJ1-5, with TRBD1 matching 7 bases. V shed 3 bases and J 3 bases; nucleotides not matched to a gene: 5. Germline V gives CDR1 ENHRY, CDR2 SYGVKD. The CDR3 loop spans 15 amino acids.

CDR3 amino acids: CASSSHQDGEETQYF. The CDR3 coding sequence is TGTGCCAGCAGTTCCCATCAGGACGGCGAAGAGACCCAGTACTTC. V usage is TRBV27 and J usage is TRBJ2-5; D is unresolved. Germline lookup yields CDR1 MNHEY and CDR2 SMNVEV (reference sequence). V shed 4 bases and J shed 3 bases, with 15 bases lying between them. The CDR3 length is 15 residues.